This TCR beta chain comes out of a study of CD8 T cells in Susac syndrome. About the study: Susac syndrome patients were untreated, on corticosteroids with some adding intravenous immunoglobulin, or on intravenous immunoglobulin only.

This CDR3 has 19 residues. Germline CDR1 reads SEHNR; CDR2 reads FQNEAQ (reference sequence). After removal of 2 bases from V and 7 bases from J, the junction contained 12 bases not matched to a gene. A note on this clonotype: The antigen is undetermined.

Study-level points and caveats: Susac syndrome CD8+ repertoires were clonally expanded, most strongly in CD8+ TEMRA cells. Acknowledgment was made by the study that its TCR sequencing and HLA analysis involved a relatively small number of individuals.

Roughly 0.5 to 1 ug RNA was reverse transcribed with random hexamers. immunoSEQ multiplex PCR amplified TCR beta CDR3 across 54 Vbeta, 13 Jbeta. TCRdb itself ran the immunoSEQ multiplex PCR reads through MiXCR, one entry per CDR3 protein. Of fewer than 90,000 distinct CDR3 sequences in the sample, approximately 93% were seen once. This receptor was obtained from a human donor with Susac syndrome. The chain recombines TRBV7-9 with TRBJ2-2, with 14 bases matching TRBD2. Input material: CD8+ T cells from PBMCs. CDR3 sequence (DNA): TGTGCCAGCAGCTTATGGGGACTAGCGGGAGAAATTTGGGACGGGGAGCTGTTTTTT. Its translation: CASSLWGLAGEIWDGELFF.